This entry features one T cell receptor (beta chain) sequence. Its antigen is still unknown. One junction end disagrees with the germline gene, perhaps due to a read error. CDR1 SGHTA and CDR2 FQGNSA are derived from the germline V gene. The CDR3 contains 16 residues, cysteine and phenylalanine counted. The entry retains the CDR3 DNA only, 48 bases that are in frame from base 1. This entry is derived from a study of CD8+CD57+ T cells in acquired aplastic anemia (dated by TCRdb to the late 2010s). About the investigation overall: On average, sorted CD4+ and CD8+ cells yielded around 3.5 ug of extracted DNA, with a range of about 0.17 to 27.4 ug. An average of around 10 million reads for CD4+ cells and approximately 11 million reads for CD8+ cells was obtained from healthy donor samples.

TCR beta VDJ combination and CDR3 sequence profiling used genomic DNA as the template. TCR repertoire sequencing was run on an Illumina HiSeq 2000. Per the authors' processing: TRBV/TRBJ rearrangement plots, CDR3 size and DJ length profiles, and Simpson's diversity index were used to assess repertoires. The most abundant DNA sequence in the deep sequencing data was defined as the immunodominant clone. CDR3 amino acid sequences were screened for sharing across subjects and compared with published repertoires and the VDJdb database. TCRdb cleaned the public reads at Q25 with fastp, built clones with MiXCR and kept in-frame beta chains. Every entry covers one CDR3 protein and lists the most common genes and DNA from its rows. TCRdb's processing, not the authors', yielded these V and J calls. This sample has about 210,000 distinct CDR3 sequences in its table, and around 63% of those were observed once. The leading ten clones occupy approximately 32% of the sample.

General study outcomes and caveats: Between patients and healthy controls, no significant difference in CD8+ Simpson's diversity was found (P=0.060). Although twenty-nine CD8+ CDR3 sequences were shared by patients and controls, these sequences appeared highly expressed in patients and within the immunodominant clones of patients.

In the study, sorted CD4+ and CD8+ blood T cells from patients with severe aplastic anemia and from healthy subjects underwent deep sequencing of TCR repertoires. Ficoll-Paque density gradient centrifugation was used to isolate peripheral blood mononuclear cells. Before DNA was extracted, CD4+ and CD8+ T cells were sorted using either FACS or magnetic beads. The clonotype was recovered from a human donor in good health. This chain is built from TRBV7-2 and TRBJ2-2; the junction holds 8 bases that match TRBD2. Sequenced sample: sorted CD4+, CD8+, or CD8+CD57+ T cells (not recorded which) from PBMCs. At the DNA level, the sequence is TGTGCCAGCAGTTTAGGCGGGGGGACGAACACCGGGGAGCTGTTTTTT. Translated, it gives CASSLGGGTNTGELFF.